A selection of T cell receptor beta chains follows, all from one sample in a study of T cells after yellow fever vaccination. MiXCR, run by TCRdb on the 5' RACE reads, gives a single entry per CDR3 protein. Of 150,000 to 200,000 distinct CDR3 sequences listed, roughly 6.2% are singletons. Source: CD4+ T cells sorted from PBMCs, taken on the day of the first yellow fever vaccination. The receptors were gathered from a man between 18 and 29 years old who received the YFV17D yellow fever vaccine. Both conserved end residues are part of each CDR3. The D gene is left open where the match is weak. The size field is filled for only some rows; it gives once, few, many or a size class.

D gene	V gene	J gene	clone size	CDR3 protein	CDR3 DNA
TRBD2	TRBV20-1	TRBJ2-3	many	CSARLAGSSDTQYF	TGCAGTGCTAGACTAGCGGGGAGTAGCGATACGCAGTATTTT
TRBD2	TRBV18	TRBJ2-3	many	CASSPGLADTDTQYF	TGTGCCAGCTCACCAGGACTAGCGGACACAGATACGCAGTATTTT
.	TRBV12-3/TRBV12-4	TRBJ1-6	few	CASSSTNEGVFSPLHF	TGTGCCAGCAGTTCGACTAATGAAGGGGTATTTTCACCCCTCCACTTT
TRBD1	TRBV12-3/TRBV12-4	TRBJ1-6	.	CASSQDRGGNNSPLHF	TGTGCCAGCAGTCAAGACAGGGGAGGGAATAATTCACCCCTCCACTTT
.	TRBV12-3/TRBV12-4	TRBJ2-1	many	CASSQNLVSEQFF	TGTGCCAGCAGTCAGAACTTAGTGAGTGAGCAGTTCTTC
.	TRBV12-3/TRBV12-4	TRBJ1-4	few	CASSLTLTNEKLFF	TGTGCCAGCAGTTTAACACTGACTAATGAAAAACTGTTTTTT
.	TRBV24-1	TRBJ2-2	few	CATSDYGRGELFF	TGTGCCACCAGTGATTATGGGAGAGGGGAGCTGTTTTTT
.	TRBV10-3	TRBJ2-5	.	CAITGETQYF	TGTGCCATCACAGGGGAGACCCAGTACTTC
.	TRBV7-9	TRBJ1-1	many	CASLRIGNTEAFF	TGTGCCAGTTTGAGGATAGGGAACACTGAAGCTTTCTTT
.	TRBV27	TRBJ2-6	few	CASRSNARGLLGANVLTF	TGTGCCAGCAGATCAAACGCCAGGGGACTACTTGGGGCCAACGTCCTGACTTTC
TRBD1	TRBV25-1	TRBJ1-2	.	CASSETGTGFYGYTF	TGTGCCAGCAGTGAAACCGGGACAGGGTTCTATGGCTACACCTTC
TRBD2	TRBV6-5	TRBJ2-1	few	CASSYLSGGDEQFF	TGTGCCAGCAGTTACCTAAGCGGGGGCGATGAGCAGTTCTTC
TRBD2	TRBV30	TRBJ2-1	many	CAWSVARTSGAKNEQFF	TGTGCCTGGAGTGTAGCCCGGACTAGCGGGGCTAAGAATGAGCAGTTCTTC
.	TRBV6-1	TRBJ2-6	.	CASSDARRFSGANVLTF	TGTGCCAGCAGTGATGCCAGACGATTCTCTGGGGCCAACGTCCTGACTTTC
.	TRBV27	TRBJ2-3	many	CASGFTDTQYF	TGTGCCAGCGGTTTTACAGATACGCAGTATTTT
.	TRBV11-1	TRBJ1-1	few	CASSLAAKGTEAFF	TGTGCCAGCAGCTTAGCTGCCAAAGGCACTGAAGCTTTCTTT
.	TRBV20-1	TRBJ2-2	many	CSARDRGRSNTGELFF	TGCAGTGCTAGAGACAGAGGACGTTCGAACACCGGGGAGCTGTTTTTT
TRBD1	TRBV20-1	TRBJ2-7	.	CSVTGVYEQYF	TGCAGTGTGACAGGGGTATACGAGCAGTACTTC
.	TRBV12-3/TRBV12-4	TRBJ2-5	many	CASEFGPQETQYF	TGTGCCAGCGAGTTCGGGCCCCAAGAGACCCAGTACTTC
.	TRBV6-1	TRBJ2-5	few	CASQPIPGIFQETQYF	TGTGCCAGCCAGCCAATCCCAGGGATATTCCAAGAGACCCAGTACTTC
TRBD2	TRBV5-1	TRBJ2-3	.	CASSLTSGVGDTQYF	TGCGCCAGCAGCCTGACTAGCGGGGTGGGAGATACGCAGTATTTT
.	TRBV3-1	TRBJ2-5	many	CASSLGQETQYF	TGTGCCAGCAGCTTAGGGCAAGAGACCCAGTACTTC
TRBD2	TRBV7-3	TRBJ2-1	.	CASSSASGGAGVF	TGTGCCAGCAGCTCTGCTAGCGGGGGGGCCGGAGTCTTC
.	TRBV7-3	TRBJ2-5	few	CASSREIQETQYF	TGTGCCAGCAGCCGAGAAATCCAAGAGACCCAGTACTTC
.	TRBV5-1	TRBJ1-2	few	CASSPGDASYGYTF	TGCGCCAGCAGCCCCGGCGACGCGAGCTATGGCTACACCTTC
TRBD1	TRBV19	TRBJ2-3	few	CASSIRTGYTDTQYF	TGTGCCAGTAGTATTAGGACAGGATACACAGATACGCAGTATTTT
TRBD1	TRBV4-3	TRBJ2-1	.	CASSQSARDRYYNEQFF	TGCGCCAGCAGCCAGTCGGCCCGGGACAGATACTACAATGAGCAGTTCTTC
.	TRBV5-6	TRBJ2-1	many	CASYRAGEQFF	TGTGCCAGCTACAGGGCGGGGGAGCAGTTCTTC
.	TRBV20-1	TRBJ2-1	many	CSAGVYNEQFF	TGCAGTGCCGGGGTCTACAATGAGCAGTTCTTC
.	TRBV29-1	TRBJ2-5	many	CSVDRGGETQYF	TGCAGCGTTGATCGAGGGGGAGAGACCCAGTACTTC
.	TRBV12-3/TRBV12-4	TRBJ2-5	many	CASNPPREETQYF	TGTGCCAGCAATCCTCCACGGGAAGAGACCCAGTACTTC
TRBD1	TRBV20-1	TRBJ1-4	many	CSARATDRGEKLFF	TGCAGTGCTAGAGCGACCGACAGGGGGGAAAAACTGTTTTTT
.	TRBV20-1	TRBJ2-3	many	CSASRPSTDTQYF	TGCAGTGCTAGTAGGCCAAGCACAGATACGCAGTATTTT
.	TRBV7-3	TRBJ2-2	.	CASSFRLRNTTRANTGELFF	TGTGCCAGCAGCTTTCGCCTTCGCAACACCACCCGCGCGAACACCGGGGAGCTGTTTTTT
.	TRBV7-2	TRBJ2-3	many	CASSLQRAPDTQYF	TGTGCCAGCAGCTTACAGAGGGCCCCGGATACGCAGTATTTT
TRBD2	TRBV12-3/TRBV12-4	TRBJ2-7	many	CASSLALTSGAGYEQYF	TGTGCCAGCAGTTTAGCTTTGACTAGCGGGGCCGGGTACGAGCAGTACTTC
.	TRBV6-5	TRBJ1-2	many	CASKDSENYGYTF	TGTGCCAGCAAAGACAGCGAGAACTATGGCTACACCTTC
TRBD1	TRBV11-2	TRBJ2-3	many	CASSPQGDTQYF	TGTGCCAGCAGCCCACAGGGGGATACGCAGTATTTT
.	TRBV2	TRBJ1-2	.	CASSEAPGGYDYGYTF	TGTGCCAGCAGTGAAGCGCCCGGGGGCTATGACTATGGCTACACCTTC
.	TRBV20-1	TRBJ2-5	few	CSALKGRETQYF	TGCAGTGCTCTGAAGGGCCGGGAGACCCAGTACTTC
TRBD1	TRBV10-3	TRBJ1-6	.	CAIQGQGHSPLHF	TGTGCCATCCAAGGACAGGGGCATTCACCCCTCCACTTT
.	TRBV6-1	TRBJ1-1	.	CASSRGSPGTEAFF	TGTGCCAGCAGTAGGGGATCCCCGGGGACTGAAGCTTTCTTT
.	TRBV4-3	TRBJ1-5	few	CASSPAVGVQQPQHF	TGCGCCAGCAGCCCCGCGGTGGGGGTTCAACAGCCCCAGCATTTT
TRBD1	TRBV5-4	TRBJ2-7	.	CASSPDRIPYEQYF	TGTGCCAGCAGCCCGGACAGGATCCCTTACGAGCAGTACTTC
.	TRBV7-9	TRBJ2-2	many	CASSSQGGPGELFF	TGTGCCAGCAGCTCCCAGGGCGGACCCGGGGAGCTGTTTTTT